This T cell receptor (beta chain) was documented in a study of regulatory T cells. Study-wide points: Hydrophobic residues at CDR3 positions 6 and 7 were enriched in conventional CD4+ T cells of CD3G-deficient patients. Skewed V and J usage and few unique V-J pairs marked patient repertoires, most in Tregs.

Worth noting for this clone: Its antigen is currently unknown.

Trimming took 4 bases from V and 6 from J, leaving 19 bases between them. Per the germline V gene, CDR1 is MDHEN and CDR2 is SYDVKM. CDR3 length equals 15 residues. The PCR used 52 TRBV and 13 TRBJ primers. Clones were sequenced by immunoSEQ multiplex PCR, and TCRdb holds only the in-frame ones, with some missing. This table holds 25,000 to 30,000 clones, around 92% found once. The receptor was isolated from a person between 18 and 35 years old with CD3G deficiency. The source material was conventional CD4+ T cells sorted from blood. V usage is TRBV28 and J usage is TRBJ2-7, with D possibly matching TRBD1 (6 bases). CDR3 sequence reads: CASSSLTRTAREQYF. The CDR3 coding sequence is TGTGCCAGCAGTTCACTGACCCGGACAGCGCGCGAGCAGTACTTC.